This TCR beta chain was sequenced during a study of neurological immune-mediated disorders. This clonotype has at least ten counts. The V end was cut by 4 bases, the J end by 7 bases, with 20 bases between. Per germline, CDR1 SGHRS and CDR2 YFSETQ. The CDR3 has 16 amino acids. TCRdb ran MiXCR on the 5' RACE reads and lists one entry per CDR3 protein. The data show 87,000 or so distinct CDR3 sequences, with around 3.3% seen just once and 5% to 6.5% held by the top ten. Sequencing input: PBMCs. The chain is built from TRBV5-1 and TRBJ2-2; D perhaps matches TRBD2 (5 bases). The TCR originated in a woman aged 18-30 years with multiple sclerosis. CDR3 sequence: CASSPGVGDSGGELFF. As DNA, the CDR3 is TGCGCCAGCAGCCCCGGGGTAGGAGATTCCGGCGGGGAGCTGTTTTTT. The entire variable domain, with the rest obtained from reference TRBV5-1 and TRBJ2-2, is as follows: KAGVTQTPRYLIKTRGQQVTLSCSPISGHRSVSWYQQTPGQGLQFLFEYFSETQRNKGNFPGRFSGRQFSNSRSEMNVSTLELGDSALYLCASSPGVGDSGGELFFGEGSRLTVL.